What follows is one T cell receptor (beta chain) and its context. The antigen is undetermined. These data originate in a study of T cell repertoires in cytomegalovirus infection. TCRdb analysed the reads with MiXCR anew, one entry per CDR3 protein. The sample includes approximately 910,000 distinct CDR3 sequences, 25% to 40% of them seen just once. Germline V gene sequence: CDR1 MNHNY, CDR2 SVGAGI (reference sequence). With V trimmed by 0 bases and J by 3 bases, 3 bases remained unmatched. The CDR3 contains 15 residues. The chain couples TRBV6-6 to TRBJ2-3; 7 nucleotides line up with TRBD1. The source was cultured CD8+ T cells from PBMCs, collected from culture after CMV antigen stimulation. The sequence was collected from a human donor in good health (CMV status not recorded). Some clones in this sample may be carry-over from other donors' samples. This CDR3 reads CASSYSLTGTDTQYF. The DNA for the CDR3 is TGTGCCAGCAGTTACTCGCTGACAGGGACAGATACGCAGTATTTT.